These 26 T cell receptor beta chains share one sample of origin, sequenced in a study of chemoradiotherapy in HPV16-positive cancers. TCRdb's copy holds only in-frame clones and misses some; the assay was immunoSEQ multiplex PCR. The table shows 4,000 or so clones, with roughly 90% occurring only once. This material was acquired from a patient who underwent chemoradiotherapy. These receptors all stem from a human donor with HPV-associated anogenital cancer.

The CDR3 DNA reads TGTGCCAGCAGTTTTAGCGGGAAGGGAGAGACCCAGTACTTC. It codes for CASSFSGKGETQYF. This rearrangement joins TRBV27 to TRBJ2-5, with 8 nucleotides matching TRBD2. This CDR3 has 14 amino acids. Germline V gene lookup returns CDR1 MNHEY and CDR2 SMNVEV (reference sequence). J gave up 4 bases and V 3 bases, and 4 bases lay outside the gene matches.

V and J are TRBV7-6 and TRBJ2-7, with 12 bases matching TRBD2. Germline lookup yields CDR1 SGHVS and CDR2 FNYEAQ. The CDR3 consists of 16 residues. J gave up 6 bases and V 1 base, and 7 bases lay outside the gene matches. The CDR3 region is CASSLEPSGGGFEQYF. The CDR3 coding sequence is TGTGCCAGCAGCTTAGAGCCTAGCGGGGGGGGTTTCGAGCAGTACTTC. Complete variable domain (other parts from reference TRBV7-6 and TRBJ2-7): GAGVSQSPRYKVTKRGQDVALRCDPISGHVSLYWYRQALGQGPEFLTYFNYEAQQDKSGLPNDRFSAERPEGSISTLTIQRTEQRDSAMYRCASSLEPSGGGFEQYFGPGTRLTVT.

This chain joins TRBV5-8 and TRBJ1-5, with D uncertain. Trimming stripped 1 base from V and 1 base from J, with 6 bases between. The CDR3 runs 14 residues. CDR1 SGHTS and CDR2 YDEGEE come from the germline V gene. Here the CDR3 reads CASSLPPSNQPQHF. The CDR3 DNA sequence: TGTGCCAGCAGCTTGCCACCAAGCAATCAGCCCCAGCATTTT.

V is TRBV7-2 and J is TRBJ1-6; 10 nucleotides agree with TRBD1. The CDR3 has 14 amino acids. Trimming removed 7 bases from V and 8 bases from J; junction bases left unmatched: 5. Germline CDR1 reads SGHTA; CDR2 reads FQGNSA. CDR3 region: CASTRGTGDSPLHF. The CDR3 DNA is TGTGCCAGCACCCGGGGGACAGGGGATTCACCCCTCCACTTT.

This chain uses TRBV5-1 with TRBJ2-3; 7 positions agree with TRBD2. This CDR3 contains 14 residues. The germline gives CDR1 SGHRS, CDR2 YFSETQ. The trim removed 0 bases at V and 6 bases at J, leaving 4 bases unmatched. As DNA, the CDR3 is TGCGCCAGCAGCTTGGAGACTAGCCGGGATACGCAGTATTTT. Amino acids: CASSLETSRDTQYF.

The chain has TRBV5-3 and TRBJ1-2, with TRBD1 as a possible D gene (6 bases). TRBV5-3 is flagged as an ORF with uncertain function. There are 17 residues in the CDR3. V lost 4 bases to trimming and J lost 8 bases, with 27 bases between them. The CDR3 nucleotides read TGTGCCAGAAGCCTCCCTGGGCAGGGGCTTTCGGGGTGCGGCTACACCTTC. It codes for CARSLPGQGLSGCGYTF.

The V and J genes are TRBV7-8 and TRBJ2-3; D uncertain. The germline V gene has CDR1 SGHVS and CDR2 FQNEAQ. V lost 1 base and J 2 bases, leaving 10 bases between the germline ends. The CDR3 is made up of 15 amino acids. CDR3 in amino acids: CASSLGPYSTDTQYF. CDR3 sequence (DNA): TGTGCCAGCAGCTTAGGACCATACTCCACAGATACGCAGTATTTT.

In nucleotides, the CDR3 is TGTGCCAGCAGCTCGACAGGGGGTAGCGAGCAGTACTTC. It specifies CASSSTGGSEQYF. The V call is TRBV7-2, the J call TRBJ2-7; 9 bases match TRBD1. CDR3 length: 13 residues. After removal of 4 bases from V and 6 bases from J, the junction contained 4 bases not matched to a gene. Germline V gene data show CDR1 as SGHTA and CDR2 as FQGNSA.

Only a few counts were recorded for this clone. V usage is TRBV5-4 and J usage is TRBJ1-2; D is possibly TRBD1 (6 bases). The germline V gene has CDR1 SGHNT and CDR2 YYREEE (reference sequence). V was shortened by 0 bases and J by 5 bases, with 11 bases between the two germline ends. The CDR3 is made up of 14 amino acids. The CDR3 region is CASSLDRVGYGYTF. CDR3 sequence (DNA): TGTGCCAGCAGCTTGGACAGGGTTGGATATGGCTACACCTTC.

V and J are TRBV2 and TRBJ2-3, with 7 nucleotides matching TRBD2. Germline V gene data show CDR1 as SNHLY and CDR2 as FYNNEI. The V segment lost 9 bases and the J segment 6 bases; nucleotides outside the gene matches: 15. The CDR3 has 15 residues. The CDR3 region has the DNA TGTGCCAGAACCGGGACTAAGGGCGGGTGGGATACGCAGTATTTT. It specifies CARTGTKGGWDTQYF.

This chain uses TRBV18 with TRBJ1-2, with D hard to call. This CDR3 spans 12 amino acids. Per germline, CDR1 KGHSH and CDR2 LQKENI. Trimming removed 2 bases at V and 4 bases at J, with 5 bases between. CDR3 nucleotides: TGTGCCAGCTCACCAGAGGCCTATGGCTACACCTTC. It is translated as CASSPEAYGYTF. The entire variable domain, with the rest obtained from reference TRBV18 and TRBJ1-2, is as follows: NAGVMQNPRHLVRRRGQEARLRCSPMKGHSHVYWYRQLPEEGLKFMVYLQKENIIDESGMPKERFSAEFPKEGPSILRIQQVVRGDSAAYFCASSPEAYGYTFGSGTRLTVV.

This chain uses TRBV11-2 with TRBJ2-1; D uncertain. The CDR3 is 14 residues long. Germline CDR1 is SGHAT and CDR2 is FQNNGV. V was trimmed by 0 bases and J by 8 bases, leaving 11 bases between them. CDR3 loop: CASSLDDIDYEQFF. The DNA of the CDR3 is TGTGCCAGCAGCTTAGACGACATTGACTATGAGCAGTTCTTC.

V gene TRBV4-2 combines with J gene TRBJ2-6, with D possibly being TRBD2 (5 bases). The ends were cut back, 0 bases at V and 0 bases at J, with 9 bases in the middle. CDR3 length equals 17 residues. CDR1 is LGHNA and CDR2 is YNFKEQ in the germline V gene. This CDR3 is CASSQEASSSGANVLTF. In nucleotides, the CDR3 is TGTGCCAGCAGCCAAGAGGCTAGCAGCTCTGGGGCCAACGTCCTGACTTTC.

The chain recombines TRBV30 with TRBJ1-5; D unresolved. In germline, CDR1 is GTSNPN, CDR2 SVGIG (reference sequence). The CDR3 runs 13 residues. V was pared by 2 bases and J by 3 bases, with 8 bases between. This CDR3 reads CAWSPLYNQPQHF. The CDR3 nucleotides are TGTGCCTGGAGTCCCCTTTACAATCAGCCCCAGCATTTT. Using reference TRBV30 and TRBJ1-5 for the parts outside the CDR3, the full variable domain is SQTIHQWPATLVQPVGSPLSLECTVEGTSNPNLYWYRQAAGRGLQLLFYSVGIGQISSEVPQNLSASRPQDRQFILSSKKLLLSDSGFYLCAWSPLYNQPQHFGDGTRLSIL.

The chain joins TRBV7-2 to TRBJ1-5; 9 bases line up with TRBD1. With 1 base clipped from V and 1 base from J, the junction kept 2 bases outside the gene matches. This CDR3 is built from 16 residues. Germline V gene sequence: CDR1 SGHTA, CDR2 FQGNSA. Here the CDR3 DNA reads TGTGCCAGCAGCTTAGAGGACAGGGGAAGCAATCAGCCCCAGCATTTT. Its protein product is CASSLEDRGSNQPQHF.

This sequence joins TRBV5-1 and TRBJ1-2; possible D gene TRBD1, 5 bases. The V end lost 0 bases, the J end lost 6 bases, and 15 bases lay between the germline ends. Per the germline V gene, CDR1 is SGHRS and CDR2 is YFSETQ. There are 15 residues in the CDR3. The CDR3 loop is CASSLGGEGSHGYTF. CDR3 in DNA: TGCGCCAGCAGCTTGGGGGGAGAGGGGAGTCATGGCTACACCTTC.

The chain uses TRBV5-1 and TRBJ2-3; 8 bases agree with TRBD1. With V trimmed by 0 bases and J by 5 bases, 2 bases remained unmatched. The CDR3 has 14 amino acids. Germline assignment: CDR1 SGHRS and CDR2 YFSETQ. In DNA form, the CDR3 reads TGCGCCAGCAGCTTGGCCGGGACAGGAGATACGCAGTATTTT. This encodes CASSLAGTGDTQYF. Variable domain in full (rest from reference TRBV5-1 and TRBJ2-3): KAGVTQTPRYLIKTRGQQVTLSCSPISGHRSVSWYQQTPGQGLQFLFEYFSETQRNKGNFPGRFSGRQFSNSRSEMNVSTLELGDSALYLCASSLAGTGDTQYFGPGTRLTVL.

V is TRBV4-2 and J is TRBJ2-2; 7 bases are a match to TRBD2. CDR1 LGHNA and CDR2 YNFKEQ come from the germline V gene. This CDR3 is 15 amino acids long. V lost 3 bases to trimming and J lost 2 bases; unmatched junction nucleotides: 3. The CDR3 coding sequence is TGTGCCAGCAGCCAGGGGGGGGTCAACACCGGGGAGCTGTTTTTT. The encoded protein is CASSQGGVNTGELFF.

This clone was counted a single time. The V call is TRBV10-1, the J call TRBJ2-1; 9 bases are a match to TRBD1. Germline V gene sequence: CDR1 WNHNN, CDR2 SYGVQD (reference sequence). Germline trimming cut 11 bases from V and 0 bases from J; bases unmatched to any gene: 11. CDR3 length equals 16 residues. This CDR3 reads CAREEQGAVSYNEQFF. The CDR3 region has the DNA TGCGCCCGAGAGGAACAGGGGGCGGTCTCCTACAATGAGCAGTTCTTC.

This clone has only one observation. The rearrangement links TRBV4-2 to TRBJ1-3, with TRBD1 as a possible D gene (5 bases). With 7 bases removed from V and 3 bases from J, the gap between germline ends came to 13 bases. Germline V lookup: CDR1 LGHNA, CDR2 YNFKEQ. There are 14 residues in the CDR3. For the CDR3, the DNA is TGTGCCAGCACCGCGACGAGGGGTGGAAACACCATATATTTT. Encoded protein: CASTATRGGNTIYF.

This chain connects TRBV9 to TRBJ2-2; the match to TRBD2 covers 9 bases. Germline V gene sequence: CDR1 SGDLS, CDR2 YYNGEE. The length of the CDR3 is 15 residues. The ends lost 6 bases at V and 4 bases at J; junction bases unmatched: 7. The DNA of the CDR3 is TGTGCCAGCAAATTTAGCGGGGGTTTCACCGGGGAGCTGTTTTTT. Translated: CASKFSGGFTGELFF.

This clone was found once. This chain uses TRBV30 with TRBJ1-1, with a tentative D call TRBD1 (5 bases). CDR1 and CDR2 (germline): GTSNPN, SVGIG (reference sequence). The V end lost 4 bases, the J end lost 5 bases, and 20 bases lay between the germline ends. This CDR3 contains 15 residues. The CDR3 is CAWKVRAGLGTEAFF. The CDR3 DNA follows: TGTGCCTGGAAAGTCAGGGCAGGGCTGGGGACTGAAGCTTTCTTT. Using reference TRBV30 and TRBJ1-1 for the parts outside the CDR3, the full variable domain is SQTIHQWPATLVQPVGSPLSLECTVEGTSNPNLYWYRQAAGRGLQLLFYSVGIGQISSEVPQNLSASRPQDRQFILSSKKLLLSDSGFYLCAWKVRAGLGTEAFFGQGTRLTVV.

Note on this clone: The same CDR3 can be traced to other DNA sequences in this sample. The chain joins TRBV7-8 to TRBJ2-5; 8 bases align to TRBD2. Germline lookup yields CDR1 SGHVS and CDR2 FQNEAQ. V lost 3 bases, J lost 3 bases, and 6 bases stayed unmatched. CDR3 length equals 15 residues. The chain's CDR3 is CASSLGLGAKETQYF. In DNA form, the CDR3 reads TGTGCCAGCAGCTTGGGACTAGGCGCCAAAGAGACCCAGTACTTC.

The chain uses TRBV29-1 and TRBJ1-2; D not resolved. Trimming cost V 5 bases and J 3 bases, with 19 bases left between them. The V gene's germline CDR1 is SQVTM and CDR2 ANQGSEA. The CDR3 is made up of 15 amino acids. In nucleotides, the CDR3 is TGCAGCGTTACTATGGGTCGCGCGAATCACTATGGCTACACCTTC. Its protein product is CSVTMGRANHYGYTF.

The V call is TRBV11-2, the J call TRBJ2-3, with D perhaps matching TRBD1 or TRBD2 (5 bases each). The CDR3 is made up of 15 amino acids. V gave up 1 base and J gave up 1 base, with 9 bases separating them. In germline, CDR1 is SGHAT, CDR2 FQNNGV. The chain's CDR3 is CASSLALGGTDTQYF. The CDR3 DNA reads TGTGCCAGCAGCTTAGCACTAGGGGGCACAGATACGCAGTATTTT.

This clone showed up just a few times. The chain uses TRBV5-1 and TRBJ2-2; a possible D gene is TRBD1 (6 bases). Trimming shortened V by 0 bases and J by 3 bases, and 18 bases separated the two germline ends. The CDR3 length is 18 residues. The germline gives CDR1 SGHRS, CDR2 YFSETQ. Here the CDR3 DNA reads TGCGCCAGCAGCTTGGACCCGGACAGCCGGAGCCACACCGGGGAGCTGTTTTTT. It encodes CASSLDPDSRSHTGELFF.